This T cell receptor (beta chain) was found in a study of blood T cell repertoires in COVID-19. Cohort placement rested on clinical history that participants reported themselves. In the source study's methods: The authors estimated nucleated cell counts from reference gene primer amplification. Sequencing was performed with immunoSEQ multiplex PCR; in TCRdb, only in-frame clones are kept and a portion is missing. For V, J and clone size, that table is used; D and trimming come from the DNA. The sample has 180,000 or so clones, around 82% seen once. Germline V gives CDR1 MNHEY, CDR2 SMNVEV (reference sequence). Between the trimmed V and J ends, which lost 2 bases and 5 bases, there was a span of 10 bases. There are 13 residues in the CDR3.

The receptor's source is a woman aged 45-65 years in a cohort exposed to, infected with or recovered from COVID-19 (not recorded which). This rearrangement joins TRBV27 to TRBJ2-7, with D maybe TRBD2 (6 bases). The sample consisted of PBMCs or T cells enriched from blood (not recorded which). Written as DNA, the CDR3 is TGTGCCAGCAGTTTAGGGACTTGGGACGAGCAGTACTTC. Translation gives CASSLGTWDEQYF.